This TCR beta chain comes out of a study of T cell responses to AZD1222 COVID-19 vaccine. The study, taken as a whole, reports: Most donors were white British and more were female, and clonal diversity was possibly underestimated.

About this clone: Its antigen is not identified.

Clones were read by immunoSEQ multiplex PCR, and TCRdb kept only the in-frame ones, dropping some. Of roughly 140,000 clones in the sample, about 92% were seen once. The sequence was obtained from an adult who received the AZD1222 COVID-19 vaccine. This material consisted of peripheral blood, taken 28 days after the second AZD1222 dose.

This CDR3 is CASSFNREPEQYF. CDR3 in DNA: TGTGCCAGCAGTTTCAACAGGGAGCCCGAGCAGTACTTC. The V and J genes are TRBV12-3 or TRBV12-4 and TRBJ2-7; TRBD1 is a possible D gene (6 bases). V was pared by 3 bases and J by 6 bases, with 12 bases between. This CDR3 is 13 amino acids long.